These 22 T cell receptor beta chains were all obtained from the same sample, sequenced in a study of blood T cell repertoires in COVID-19. TCRdb's copy holds only in-frame clones and misses some; the assay was immunoSEQ multiplex PCR. The sample has roughly 140,000 clones, 76% seen once. Sequencing used peripheral blood. The receptor source for this set is a woman older than 75 with acute or convalescent COVID-19.

The chain has TRBV29-1 and TRBJ1-2, with D perhaps matching TRBD1 (5 bases). There are 13 residues in the CDR3. CDR1 and CDR2 (germline): SQVTM, ANQGSEA. V lost 5 bases and J 2 bases, leaving 12 bases between the germline ends. The CDR3 coding sequence is TGCAGCGTTATGAGACAGAGAAACTATGGCTACACCTTC. Its protein is CSVMRQRNYGYTF. Using reference TRBV29-1 and TRBJ1-2 for the parts outside the CDR3, the full variable domain is SAVISQKPSRDICQRGTSLTIQCQVDSQVTMMFWYRQQPGQSLTLIATANQGSEATYESGFVIDKFPISRPNLTFSTLTVSNMSPEDSSIYLCSVMRQRNYGYTFGSGTRLTVV.

In nucleotides, the CDR3 is TGTGCCAGCAGCTTAAACCAGGCCCTTGAGCAGTACTTC. Protein product: CASSLNQALEQYF. J is TRBJ2-7 and V is TRBV13; D call uncertain. This CDR3 contains 13 residues. V lost 2 bases and J 7 bases, leaving 12 bases between the germline ends. From germline, CDR1 is PRHDT and CDR2 FYEKMQ (reference sequence).

The rearrangement links TRBV10-3 to TRBJ2-3, with TRBD1 as a possible D gene (5 bases). CDR1 and CDR2 from the germline V gene are ENHRY and SYGVKD. CDR3 length: 18 residues. V lost 5 bases and J 1 base, leaving 22 bases between the germline ends. DNA of the CDR3: TGTGCCATCAGTACCCGGACAAACAGCATAGCTCGCACAGATACGCAGTATTTT. Translated, it gives CAISTRTNSIARTDTQYF.

V gene TRBV7-2 combines with J gene TRBJ2-7; D is uncertain. Trimming stripped 1 base from V and 6 bases from J, with 10 bases between. Looked up from germline, CDR1 is SGHTA and CDR2 is FQGNSA. The CDR3 is 13 amino acids. The CDR3 DNA sequence: TGTGCCAGCAGCTTAGGAAGGAGTCGCGAGCAGTACTTC. This encodes CASSLGRSREQYF.

The V call is TRBV4-3, the J call TRBJ1-1; 9 bases align to TRBD1. From germline, CDR1 is LGHNA and CDR2 YSLEER. CDR3 length: 17 amino acids. V dropped 1 base and J dropped 8; count of bases not matched to a gene: 14. CDR3 bases: TGCGCCAGCAGCCAAGGGGTTCAACAGGGGGCGCCCGGGGAAGCTTTCTTT. Translated, it gives CASSQGVQQGAPGEAFF.

This clone occurred once. This sequence joins TRBV5-5 and TRBJ1-1; possible D gene TRBD1, 5 bases. The V end was cut by 0 bases, the J end by 0 bases, with 12 bases between. In germline, CDR1 is SGHKS, CDR2 YYEKEE (reference sequence). This CDR3 is 16 amino acids long. CDR3 residues: CASSLEGKGVNTEAFF. The CDR3 DNA reads TGTGCCAGCAGCTTGGAGGGGAAGGGCGTGAACACTGAAGCTTTCTTT.

J is TRBJ2-3 and V is TRBV7-2; D might be TRBD2 (5 bases). The V end was cut by 3 bases, the J end by 4 bases, with 11 bases between. The CDR3 is 14 amino acids. Germline lookup yields CDR1 SGHTA and CDR2 FQGNSA. The CDR3 DNA reads TGTGCCAGCAGCTTCGAACTAGTCCCAGATACGCAGTATTTT. Amino acid sequence: CASSFELVPDTQYF.

The genes are TRBV19 and TRBJ1-4, with D maybe TRBD1 (5 bases). Trimming left V 8 bases short and J 8 bases short, with 15 bases between. Germline CDR1 and CDR2: LNHDA and SQIVND (reference sequence). The CDR3 sequence is 13 residues long. Here the CDR3 DNA reads TGTGCCAGTCGAAAGCAGGGTGGGGAAAAACTGTTTTTT. Encoded protein: CASRKQGGEKLFF.

The chain links TRBV5-1 to TRBJ1-4, with TRBD1 matching over 9 bases. The V gene's germline CDR1 is SGHRS and CDR2 YFSETQ. This CDR3 is 17 amino acids long. J was trimmed by 0 bases and V by 3 bases; bases with no gene match: 6. The CDR3 reads CASSSGTGPATNEKLFF. The CDR3, as DNA: TGCGCCAGCAGCTCCGGGACAGGGCCCGCAACTAATGAAAAACTGTTTTTT.

This clone was observed a single time. This chain uses TRBV3-1 (or the pseudogene TRBV3-2) with TRBJ1-2, with D tentatively TRBD1 (5 bases). Germline V gene data show CDR1 as LGHDT and CDR2 as YNNKEL (reference sequence). This CDR3 has 11 residues. The DNA of the CDR3 is TGTGCGAAGCAGGGAAACTATGGCTACACCTTC. Translating gives CAKQGNYGYTF.

J is TRBJ1-3 and V is TRBV11-2; D remains unclear. The CDR3 is 14 residues long. Germline values: CDR1 SGHAT, CDR2 FQNNGV. V was shortened by 2 bases and J by 0 bases, with 5 bases between the two germline ends. In nucleotides, the CDR3 is TGTGCCAGCAGCTTAAGCTACTCTGGAAACACCATATATTTT. This codes for CASSLSYSGNTIYF.

This chain connects TRBV6-2 or TRBV6-3 to TRBJ2-3, with D possibly being TRBD2 (6 bases). This CDR3 spans 14 amino acids. Looked up from germline, CDR1 is MNHEY and CDR2 is SVGEGT. The V end was cut by 4 bases, the J end by 4 bases, with 12 bases between. CDR3 in amino acids: CASSFRLDPDTQYF. The CDR3, as DNA: TGTGCCAGCAGTTTCCGACTAGATCCAGATACGCAGTATTTT.

The CDR3 protein is CATSRDRAGGEDTQYF. CDR3 nucleotides: TGTGCCACCAGCAGAGATCGGGCAGGGGGCGAGGATACGCAGTATTTT. The V call is TRBV15, the J call TRBJ2-3; 8 positions match TRBD1. V was clipped by 0 bases and J by 6 bases; unmatched bases: 8. Per germline, CDR1 LNHNV and CDR2 YYDKDF (reference sequence). CDR3 length: 16 amino acids.

The V gene is TRBV7-8, the J gene TRBJ2-2; D is unclear. The CDR3 spans 12 residues. Trimming left V 5 bases short and J 3 bases short, with 4 bases between. Germline lookup yields CDR1 SGHVS and CDR2 FQNEAQ. The CDR3 bases are TGTGCCAGCAGCGCGTACACCGGGGAGCTGTTTTTT. It translates to CASSAYTGELFF.

This rearrangement joins TRBV2 to TRBJ1-1, with a weak D call TRBD1 (5 bases). Germline lookup yields CDR1 SNHLY and CDR2 FYNNEI. The V gene lost 6 bases and the J gene lost 4 bases, with 15 bases spanning the gap. This CDR3 region has 14 residues. CDR3 sequence: CASSREGGGTEAFF. DNA for the CDR3: TGTGCCAGCAGCCGGGAGGGCGGGGGCACTGAAGCTTTCTTT.

In DNA, the CDR3 is TGTGCCAGCTCACCCTCAGCCAGGGCACCTGTCTACGAGCAGTACTTC. This gives the protein CASSPSARAPVYEQYF. The chain links TRBV18 to TRBJ2-7; a weak D match, TRBD1 (5 bases). CDR1 and CDR2 (germline): KGHSH, LQKENI. Trimming removed 3 bases from V and 3 bases from J, with 18 bases in between. This CDR3 is built from 16 residues.

The chain links TRBV2 to TRBJ1-2, with 7 nucleotides matching TRBD1. The CDR3 is made up of 13 amino acids. Germline-derived CDR1 and CDR2 are SNHLY and FYNNEI. The junction had 3 bases not matched to a gene; V was cut back by 4 bases and J by 4 bases. CDR3 amino acids: CASSGQGTYGYTF. CDR3 coding DNA: TGTGCCAGCAGTGGACAGGGAACCTATGGCTACACCTTC.

CDR3 region: CASSQGGHEQFF. DNA for the CDR3: TGTGCCAGTAGTCAAGGGGGTCATGAGCAGTTCTTC. The rearrangement uses TRBV19 and TRBJ2-1, with a tentative D call TRBD1 (6 bases). Germline loops: CDR1 LNHDA, CDR2 SQIVND (reference sequence). The CDR3 is 12 amino acids. The V end lost 5 bases, the J end lost 8 bases, and 10 bases lay between the germline ends. The full variable domain, its missing parts supplied by reference TRBV19 and TRBJ2-1, is DGGITQSPKYLFRKEGQNVTLSCEQNLNHDAMYWYRQDPGQGLRLIYYSQIVNDFQKGDIAEGYSVSREKKESFPLTVTSAQKNPTAFYLCASSQGGHEQFFGPGTRLTVL.

This chain uses TRBV5-1 with TRBJ1-2; 7 bases agree with TRBD1. With V trimmed by 0 bases and J by 6 bases, 8 bases remained unmatched. Per germline, CDR1 SGHRS and CDR2 YFSETQ. The CDR3 is 15 amino acids. This CDR3 reads CASSLGARGTNGYTF. DNA of the CDR3: TGCGCCAGCAGCTTGGGGGCCAGGGGGACAAATGGCTACACCTTC.

The table lists this clone with a few counts. The V gene is TRBV30, the J gene TRBJ1-2; TRBD1 matches at 10 bases. CDR1 GTSNPN and CDR2 SVGIG come from the germline V gene (reference sequence). V lost 7 bases, J lost 8 bases, and 13 bases stayed unmatched. The CDR3 totals 14 residues. This CDR3 is CAFSRDRGSQGYTF. The CDR3 DNA sequence: TGTGCCTTCTCCCGGGACAGGGGAAGTCAAGGCTACACCTTC.

The chain is built from TRBV7-3 and TRBJ2-1; D is possibly TRBD1 (6 bases). Trimming left V 5 bases short and J 0 bases short, with 11 bases between. Per the germline V gene, CDR1 is SGHTA and CDR2 is FQGTGA. The CDR3 extends over 15 amino acids. The CDR3 reads CASSRQASSYNEQFF. CDR3 DNA: TGTGCCAGCAGCAGACAGGCGAGCTCCTACAATGAGCAGTTCTTC.

V gene TRBV10-3 combines with J gene TRBJ1-1; 8 bases align to TRBD1. Trimming took 2 bases from V and 7 from J; bases not matched to a gene: 6. The CDR3 runs 14 residues. Per the germline V gene, CDR1 is ENHRY and CDR2 is SYGVKD. The CDR3, as DNA: TGTGCCATCAGTGAGGGCAGGGGGCGGGTTGAAGCTTTCTTT. It codes for CAISEGRGRVEAFF.